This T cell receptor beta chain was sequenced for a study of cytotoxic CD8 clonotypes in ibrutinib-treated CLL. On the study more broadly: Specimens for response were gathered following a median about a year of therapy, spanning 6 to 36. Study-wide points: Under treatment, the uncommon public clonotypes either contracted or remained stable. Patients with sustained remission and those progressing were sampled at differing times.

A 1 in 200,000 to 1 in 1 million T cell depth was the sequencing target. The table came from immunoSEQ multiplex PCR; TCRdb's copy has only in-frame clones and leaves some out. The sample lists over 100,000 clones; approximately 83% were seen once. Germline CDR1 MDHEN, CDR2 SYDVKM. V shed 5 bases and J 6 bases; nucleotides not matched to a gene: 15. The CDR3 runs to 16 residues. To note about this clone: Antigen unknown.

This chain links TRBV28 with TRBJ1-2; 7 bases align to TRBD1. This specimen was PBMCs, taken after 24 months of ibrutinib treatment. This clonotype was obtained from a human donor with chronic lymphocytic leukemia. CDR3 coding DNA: TGTGCCAGCAGTCCCTCGGACAGGCCCGGAGGAGATGGCTACACCTTC. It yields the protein CASSPSDRPGGDGYTF.